This entry describes one T cell receptor (beta chain). Its antigen is currently unknown. This CDR3 contains 15 residues. Trimming removed 0 bases from V and 5 bases from J, with 11 bases in between. CDR1 and CDR2 from the germline V gene are MGHRA and YSYEKL. This sample was included in a study of T cell responses to AZD1222 COVID-19 vaccine. Study-wide results and limits: Researchers report vaccine-associated CD4 TCRs spanning spike, with dominance at 160-218 and 743-854. Just a handful of AZD1222 recipients tested seropositive at baseline. There were mostly white British donors and more females than males, and clonal diversity was possibly underestimated. Regions left unmutated in variants are reportedly the target of nearly half of spike-specific TCRs.

Clones were sequenced by immunoSEQ multiplex PCR, and TCRdb holds only the in-frame ones, with some missing. The table shows around 45,000 clones, with 90% occurring only once. The chain joins TRBV4-1 to TRBJ1-3; maybe TRBD1 (5 bases). The starting material was peripheral blood, obtained 28 days after the second AZD1222 dose. This receptor was taken from an adult who received the AZD1222 COVID-19 vaccine. CDR3 region: CASSQEAAGRNTIYF. The CDR3 DNA sequence: TGCGCCAGCAGCCAAGAGGCAGCAGGGAGAAACACCATATATTTT.